The sequence of this T cell receptor (beta chain) was determined in a study of T cells in Graves' hyperthyroidism and ophthalmopathy. Findings and caveats of the study: Blood shared most expanded thyroid clonotypes above 0.001. For ophthalmopathy, model prediction preceded onset by a median about six months.

For Graves' hyperthyroidism to be stable, ophthalmopathy could not progress within 18 months. Fresh peripheral blood, about 9.6 ml, yielded the PBMCs. This clonotype was seen many times. Its antigen is as yet unknown. V trimming: 11 bases; J trimming: 9 bases; junction bases outside the gene matches: 11. Germline CDR1 is LNHDA and CDR2 is SQIVND (reference sequence). The CDR3 runs 13 residues. TCR beta CDR3 regions were amplified from RNA. TCR CDR3 regions were first amplified by RT-PCR with HTBI primers. TCRdb analysed the multiplex PCR reads with MiXCR anew, one entry per CDR3 protein. The sample yields fewer than 110,000 distinct CDR3 sequences, around 50% seen once.

The chain uses TRBV19 and TRBJ2-1; TRBD1 aligns across 9 bases. This TCR derives from a man in his forties or fifties with Graves' hyperthyroidism. Sequencing was performed on blood. This CDR3 reads CASTGTGIGEQFF. In DNA form, the CDR3 reads TGTGCCTCAACCGGGACAGGGATTGGTGAGCAGTTCTTC.